This passage covers 18 T cell receptor beta chains from one sample sequenced in a study of siplizumab effects on memory and regulatory T cells. Only in-frame clones appear in the TCRdb table, and some are missing; sequencing was by immunoSEQ multiplex PCR. This sample has fewer than 60,000 clones, with approximately 93% found just once. The sample consisted of CD8+ T cells sorted from blood. The receptors here all came from a human donor in good health.

The chain recombines TRBV2 with TRBJ1-2; the D gene is possibly TRBD1 (6 bases). This CDR3 comprises 14 residues. CDR1 SNHLY and CDR2 FYNNEI come from the germline V gene. V was clipped by 4 bases and J by 1 base, with 10 bases between them. For the CDR3, the DNA is TGTGCCAGCAGTGTGGACAGCCTTAACTATGGCTACACCTTC. Translated: CASSVDSLNYGYTF.

The J gene is TRBJ2-2, the V gene TRBV28; 8 positions agree with TRBD1. CDR1 MDHEN and CDR2 SYDVKM come from the germline V gene. The CDR3 sequence is 16 residues long. With 1 base clipped from V and 3 bases from J, the junction kept 4 bases outside the gene matches. CDR3: CASSLFTGGDTGELFF. CDR3 bases: TGTGCCAGCAGTTTATTCACAGGGGGTGACACCGGGGAGCTGTTTTTT.

CDR3 nucleotides: TGCGCCAGCAGCCAAGGTTGGGCTAGCAAAATAACAGATACGCAGTATTTT. It specifies CASSQGWASKITDTQYF. V gene TRBV4-1 combines with J gene TRBJ2-3; perhaps TRBD2 as D (5 bases). This CDR3 region has 17 residues. Germline loops: CDR1 MGHRA, CDR2 YSYEKL. Between the trimmed V and J ends, which lost 1 base and 3 bases, there was a span of 17 bases.

This rearrangement joins TRBV6-1 to TRBJ2-7; D call uncertain. The V gene lost 6 bases and the J gene lost 3 bases, with 12 bases spanning the gap. The CDR3 totals 13 residues. Germline lookup yields CDR1 MNHNS and CDR2 SASEGT. The CDR3 DNA follows: TGTGCCAGCAGGATTATAGCCGACTACGAGCAGTACTTC. This sequence encodes CASRIIADYEQYF.

This chain uses TRBV7-9 with TRBJ1-4; D is ambiguous. Trimming removed 6 bases at V and 11 bases at J, with 28 bases between. CDR1 and CDR2 (germline): SEHNR, FQNEAQ (reference sequence). This CDR3 has 17 residues. As DNA, the CDR3 is TGTGCCAGCAGTTCTCTCCGAGGCGGAGAGATTTCATGGAAACTGTTTTTT. Translating gives CASSSLRGGEISWKLFF.

J is TRBJ2-1 and V is TRBV25-1, with no clear D. Trimming left V 10 bases short and J 4 bases short, with 17 bases between. This CDR3 is 14 amino acids long. Looked up from germline, CDR1 is MGHDK and CDR2 is SYGVNS. The CDR3 DNA reads TGTGCCACCCTACTTATTGGACGGTACAATGAGCAGTTCTTC. Translating gives CATLLIGRYNEQFF.

The chain's CDR3 is CASSWGSNQPQHF. The CDR3 DNA sequence: TGTGCCAGCAGTTGGGGCAGCAATCAGCCCCAGCATTTT. This rearrangement joins TRBV5-4 to TRBJ1-5, with D possibly matching TRBD1 (5 bases). The germline V gene encodes CDR1 SGHNT and CDR2 YYREEE (reference sequence). Trimming cost V 5 bases and J 1 base, with 7 bases left between them. The CDR3 totals 13 residues.

This chain links TRBV28 with TRBJ2-1, with D perhaps TRBD2 (5 bases). This CDR3 comprises 15 residues. V gave up 3 bases and J gave up 7 bases, with 16 bases separating them. CDR1 is MDHEN, CDR2 SYDVKM, per germline. Here the CDR3 reads CASSLVIPTGNEQFF. In DNA, the CDR3 is TGTGCCAGCAGTTTGGTTATCCCAACGGGGAATGAGCAGTTCTTC.

This chain links TRBV28 with TRBJ1-5; D uncertain. The ends were cut back, 8 bases at V and 6 bases at J, with 17 bases in the middle. Germline V gene data show CDR1 as MDHEN and CDR2 as SYDVKM. The CDR3 loop spans 14 amino acids. This chain's CDR3 is CASESGELGQPQHF. The CDR3, as DNA: TGTGCCAGCGAAAGTGGGGAGTTGGGTCAGCCCCAGCATTTT.

As regards this clone: Other DNA sequences in the same sample also yield this CDR3. The chain combines TRBV5-6 with TRBJ2-7; D is possibly TRBD2 (5 bases). Germline V gene sequence: CDR1 SGHDT, CDR2 YYEEEE. This CDR3 has 14 residues. V was cut by 4 bases and J by 3 bases, with 14 bases left in between. The CDR3 DNA is TGTGCCAGCAGCCTGTCTCCGGGATTCTACGAGCAGTACTTC. Its translation: CASSLSPGFYEQYF.

This chain connects TRBV19 to TRBJ2-1, with 12 bases identical to TRBD2. This CDR3 has 17 residues. From germline, CDR1 is LNHDA and CDR2 SQIVND (reference sequence). V was clipped by 4 bases and J by 3 bases; unmatched bases: 7. As DNA, the CDR3 is TGTGCCAGTAGTACCGGACTAGCGGGACGACGCTACAATGAGCAGTTCTTC. Its protein product is CASSTGLAGRRYNEQFF.

This chain joins TRBV4-1 and TRBJ2-1; 9 positions agree with TRBD2. V dropped 2 bases and J dropped 6; count of bases not matched to a gene: 5. Germline CDR1 is MGHRA and CDR2 is YSYEKL. CDR3 length equals 15 residues. The CDR3 sequence is CASSQRSAGGNEQFF. The CDR3 coding sequence is TGCGCCAGCAGCCAAAGGTCAGCGGGAGGCAATGAGCAGTTCTTC.

This clone is a singleton in its sample. The chain combines TRBV19 with TRBJ1-2; D is unresolved. The CDR3 loop spans 15 amino acids. V gave up 1 base and J gave up 6 bases, with 15 bases separating them. The germline gives CDR1 LNHDA, CDR2 SQIVND (reference sequence). The CDR3 sequence is CASSIGLDLLHGYTF. As DNA, the CDR3 is TGTGCCAGTAGTATAGGACTAGACCTTCTCCATGGCTACACCTTC.

The V call is TRBV15, the J call TRBJ2-3; tentative D call: TRBD1 (6 bases). Trimming left V 6 bases short and J 4 bases short, with 14 bases between. Germline assignment: CDR1 LNHNV and CDR2 YYDKDF (reference sequence). The CDR3 has 14 residues. The CDR3 sequence: CATRETGSSDTQYF. CDR3 bases: TGTGCCACCAGGGAGACAGGTTCTTCAGATACGCAGTATTTT.

This chain links TRBV19 with TRBJ1-2; maybe TRBD1 (5 bases). CDR3 length: 15 amino acids. Germline V gene sequence: CDR1 LNHDA, CDR2 SQIVND (reference sequence). V was clipped by 7 bases and J by 4 bases, with 19 bases between them. The CDR3 protein is CASNPLRDPRYGYTF. The DNA for the CDR3 is TGTGCCAGTAACCCACTCCGGGACCCACGCTATGGCTACACCTTC.

CDR3 nucleotide sequence: TGTGCCAGCAGCTTTGGTTCGCAATCAGACTGGTACACTGAAGCTTTCTTT. This sequence encodes CASSFGSQSDWYTEAFF. The genes are TRBV7-6 and TRBJ1-1, with D unresolved. The germline gives CDR1 SGHVS, CDR2 FNYEAQ. The V end lost 3 bases, the J end lost 3 bases, and 20 bases lay between the germline ends. The CDR3 has 17 amino acids.

J is TRBJ1-5 and V is TRBV27, with D uncertain. The CDR3 loop spans 14 amino acids. Germline CDR1 MNHEY, CDR2 SMNVEV (reference sequence). Trimming removed 2 bases at V and 5 bases at J, with 10 bases between. CDR3 loop: CASSLSPADQPQHF. The CDR3 DNA sequence: TGTGCCAGCAGTTTAAGTCCCGCAGATCAGCCCCAGCATTTT.

The CDR3 DNA reads as TGTGCCACCAGCAGGGCCGGGACTAGAGCCGACGAGCAGTACTTC. Residues: CATSRAGTRADEQYF. This sequence joins TRBV15 and TRBJ2-7; 8 nucleotides match TRBD2. The CDR3 is 15 amino acids. Germline V gene data show CDR1 as LNHNV and CDR2 as YYDKDF (reference sequence). V lost 3 bases, J lost 5 bases, and 9 bases stayed unmatched.